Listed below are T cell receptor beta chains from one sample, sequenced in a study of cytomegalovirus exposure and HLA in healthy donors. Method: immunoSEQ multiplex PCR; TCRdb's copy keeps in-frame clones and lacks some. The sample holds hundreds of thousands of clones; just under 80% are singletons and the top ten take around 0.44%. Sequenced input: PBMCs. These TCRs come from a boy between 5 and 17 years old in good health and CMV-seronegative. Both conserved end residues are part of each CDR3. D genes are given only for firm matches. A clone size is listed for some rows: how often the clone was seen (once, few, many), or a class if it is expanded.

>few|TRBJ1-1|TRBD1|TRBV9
CASSVGRDRVAFF
TGTGCCAGCAGCGTAGGCCGAGACAGGGTAGCTTTCTTT
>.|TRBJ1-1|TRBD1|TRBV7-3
CASSSNRGQRGNTEAFF
TGTGCCAGCAGCTCTAACAGGGGGCAGCGAGGAAACACTGAAGCTTTCTTT
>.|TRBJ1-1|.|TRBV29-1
CSVEDFRENTEAFF
TGCAGCGTTGAAGATTTCAGGGAGAACACTGAAGCTTTCTTT
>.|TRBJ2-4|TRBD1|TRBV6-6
CASSIAGTGEGDIQYF
TGTGCCAGCAGCATAGCCGGGACAGGGGAAGGGGACATTCAGTACTTC
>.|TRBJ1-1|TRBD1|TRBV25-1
CASSVRGRHEAFF
TGTGCCAGCAGTGTAAGGGGGCGGCATGAAGCTTTCTTT
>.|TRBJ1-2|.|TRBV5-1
CASSLEGGAGYTF
TGCGCCAGCAGCTTGGAAGGGGGGGCGGGCTACACCTTC
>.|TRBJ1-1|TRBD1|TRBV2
CASSTGAPEAFF
TGTGCCAGCTCTACAGGGGCCCCTGAAGCTTTCTTT
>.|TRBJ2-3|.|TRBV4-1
CASSQDPRPTDTQYF
TGCGCCAGCAGCCAAGATCCCAGGCCCACAGATACGCAGTATTTT
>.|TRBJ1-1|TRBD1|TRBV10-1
CASSERDRGWTEAFF
TGCGCCAGCAGTGAGCGAGACAGGGGGTGGACTGAAGCTTTCTTT
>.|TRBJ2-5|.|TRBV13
CASSIQETQYF
TGTGCCAGCAGTATCCAAGAGACCCAGTACTTC
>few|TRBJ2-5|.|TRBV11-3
CASSPRGGMETQYF
TGTGCCAGCAGCCCCCGTGGAGGGATGGAGACCCAGTACTTC
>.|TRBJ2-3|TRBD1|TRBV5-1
CASSLTQGASDTQYF
TGCGCCAGCAGCTTGACGCAGGGGGCATCAGATACGCAGTATTTT
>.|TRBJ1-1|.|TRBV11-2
CASSPEGLMNTEAFF
TGTGCCAGCAGCCCTGAGGGCTTGATGAACACTGAAGCTTTCTTT
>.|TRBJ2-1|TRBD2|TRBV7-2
CASSFSPWTSGNNEQFF
TGTGCCAGCAGTTTTAGCCCGTGGACTAGCGGAAACAATGAGCAGTTCTTC
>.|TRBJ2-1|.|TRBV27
CASSSFRARSYNEQFF
TGTGCCAGCAGTTCCTTCAGGGCCCGCTCCTACAATGAGCAGTTCTTC
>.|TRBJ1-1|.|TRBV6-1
CAARKGRGTEAFF
TGTGCCGCCCGTAAGGGGAGGGGCACTGAAGCTTTCTTT
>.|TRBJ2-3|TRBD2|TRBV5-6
CASSLISGSGTDTQYF
TGTGCCAGCAGCTTGATTAGCGGGAGTGGTACAGATACGCAGTATTTT
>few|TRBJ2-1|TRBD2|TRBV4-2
CASSQGTSGRNEQFF
TGTGCCAGCAGCCAAGGGACTAGCGGGAGAAATGAGCAGTTCTTC
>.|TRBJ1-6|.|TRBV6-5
CASSYSARGLLHF
TGTGCCAGCAGTTACTCGGCTAGGGGACTCCTCCACTTT
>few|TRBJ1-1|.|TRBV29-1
CSGADRMNTEAFF
TGCAGCGGGGCCGACCGAATGAACACTGAAGCTTTCTTT
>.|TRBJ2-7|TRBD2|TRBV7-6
CASSLRTSDTHEQYF
TGTGCCAGCAGCTTACGGACTAGCGACACCCACGAGCAGTACTTC
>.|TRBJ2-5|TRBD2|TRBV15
CATSRDVAVGGEQYF
TGTGCCACCAGCAGAGATGTAGCAGTGGGAGGGGAGCAGTACTTC
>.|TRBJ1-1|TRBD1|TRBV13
CASSGRDRGHTEAFF
TGTGCCAGCAGCGGCCGGGACAGGGGGCACACTGAAGCTTTCTTT
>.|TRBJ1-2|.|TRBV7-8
CASSPLSYGYTF
TGTGCCAGCAGCCCGCTAAGCTATGGCTACACCTTC
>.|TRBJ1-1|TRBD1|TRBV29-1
CSVDRGLAEAFF
TGCAGCGTGGACAGGGGGCTGGCTGAAGCTTTCTTT
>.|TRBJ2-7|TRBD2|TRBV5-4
CASSSQREKAYEQYF
TGTGCCAGCAGCTCCCAGCGGGAGAAGGCCTACGAGCAGTACTTC
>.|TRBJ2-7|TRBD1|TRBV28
CASSEAGTGSYEQYF
TGTGCCAGCAGTGAAGCAGGGACAGGGTCCTACGAGCAGTACTTC
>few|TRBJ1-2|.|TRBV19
CASSAPRGVYSPGDGYTF
TGTGCCAGTAGTGCCCCCCGGGGGGTATACAGTCCGGGGGATGGCTACACCTTC
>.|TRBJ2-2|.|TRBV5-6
CASSLGLFTGELFF
TGTGCCAGCAGCCTTGGACTATTCACCGGGGAGCTGTTTTTT